These 16 T cell receptor beta chains were all obtained from the same sample, sequenced in a study of blood T cell repertoires in COVID-19. Sequenced by immunoSEQ multiplex PCR; TCRdb stores in-frame clones only, minus some. This sample yields over 45,000 clones, of which around 82% are seen a single time; 7.3% belongs to the top ten. Input material: peripheral blood. Every receptor here comes from a man in his forties with acute or convalescent COVID-19.

This clone showed up just a few times. This chain uses TRBV5-1 with TRBJ1-4; no definite D call. Germline CDR1 SGHRS, CDR2 YFSETQ. CDR3 length equals 14 residues. The germline V and J ends were trimmed by 0 bases and 7 bases, with 10 bases remaining between them. CDR3 sequence reads: CASSLGQFPEKLFF. The DNA of the CDR3 is TGCGCCAGCAGCTTGGGACAATTCCCTGAAAAACTGTTTTTT.

The rearrangement joins TRBV5-1 to TRBJ2-4; 9 bases fit TRBD1. The CDR3 covers 15 residues. The ends lost 4 bases at V and 9 bases at J; junction bases unmatched: 11. Germline loops: CDR1 SGHRS, CDR2 YFSETQ. The CDR3 coding sequence is TGCGCCAGCAGCCCCCACGGGACAGGGAGGATCATTCAGTACTTC. Its translation is CASSPHGTGRIIQYF.

This clone was detected a few times. The V gene is TRBV2, the J gene TRBJ1-5; 8 nucleotides agree with TRBD1. Germline V lookup: CDR1 SNHLY, CDR2 FYNNEI. The CDR3 length is 16 residues. J lost 5 bases, V lost 4 bases, and 10 bases had no gene match. This chain's CDR3 is CASSVDRATRHQPQHF. DNA of the CDR3: TGTGCCAGCAGTGTGGACAGGGCAACGCGGCATCAGCCCCAGCATTTT.

The rearrangement uses TRBV7-3 and TRBJ1-1; D might be TRBD1 (6 bases). In germline, CDR1 is SGHTA, CDR2 FQGTGA. V was trimmed by 3 bases and J by 1 base, leaving 6 bases between them. The CDR3 covers 13 residues. CDR3: CASSLTGNTEAFF. DNA of the CDR3: TGTGCCAGCAGCTTGACAGGGAACACTGAAGCTTTCTTT.

The rearrangement links TRBV19 to TRBJ1-1, with 7 bases that match TRBD1. The germline gives CDR1 LNHDA, CDR2 SQIVND (reference sequence). This CDR3 spans 15 amino acids. V trimming: 5 bases; J trimming: 1 base; junction bases outside the gene matches: 7. CDR3 residues: CASSHRDRRNTEAFF. DNA of the CDR3: TGTGCCAGTAGTCATCGGGACAGACGGAACACTGAAGCTTTCTTT.

The V gene is TRBV15, the J gene TRBJ2-7; no clear D gene. CDR3 length equals 14 residues. Trimming removed 0 bases at V and 2 bases at J, with 8 bases between. CDR1 is LNHNV, CDR2 YYDKDF, per germline (reference sequence). CDR3 loop: CATSRDLPAYEQYF. CDR3 coding DNA: TGTGCCACCAGCAGAGATCTTCCCGCCTACGAGCAGTACTTC.

In its sample, this clone was seen a few times. V gene TRBV19 combines with J gene TRBJ1-4; 8 bases fit TRBD1. Germline V gene lookup returns CDR1 LNHDA and CDR2 SQIVND (reference sequence). The V segment lost 4 bases and the J segment 10 bases; nucleotides outside the gene matches: 11. The CDR3 sequence is 15 residues long. As DNA, the CDR3 is TGTGCCAGTAGTAACGTCGGCAGGGGGCTTGTAAAACTGTTTTTT. It yields the protein CASSNVGRGLVKLFF.

The genes are TRBV21-1 and TRBJ2-1; TRBD2 reflects the table's D call only, with no check against the DNA. TRBV21-1 is flagged as a pseudogene. The CDR3 has 12 residues. The CDR3 sequence is CASSPHGNEQFF. The CDR3 nucleotides read TGTGCCAGCAGCCCCCACGGGAATGAGCAGTTCTTC.

The genes are TRBV5-1 and TRBJ2-3; TRBD2 agrees at 7 bases. J gave up 0 bases and V 0 bases, and 1 base lay outside the gene matches. From germline, CDR1 is SGHRS and CDR2 YFSETQ. The CDR3 covers 15 residues. Written as DNA, the CDR3 is TGCGCCAGCAGCTTGGAGCGGGGTAGCACAGATACGCAGTATTTT. Translating gives CASSLERGSTDTQYF.

The chain uses TRBV11-2 and TRBJ1-4; D not resolved. Germline lookup yields CDR1 SGHAT and CDR2 FQNNGV. The V end lost 1 base, the J end lost 0 bases, and 6 bases lay between the germline ends. There are 15 residues in the CDR3. The CDR3 reads CASSLGLPTNEKLFF. The CDR3 bases are TGTGCCAGCAGCTTAGGACTGCCAACTAATGAAAAACTGTTTTTT. Drawing the rest from reference TRBV11-2 and TRBJ1-4, the complete variable domain is EAGVAQSPRYKIIEKRQSVAFWCNPISGHATLYWYQQILGQGPKLLIQFQNNGVVDDSQLPKDRFSAERLKGVDSTLKIQPAKLEDSAVYLCASSLGLPTNEKLFFGSGTQLSVL.

The chain combines TRBV29-1 with TRBJ1-2; unclear D gene. The CDR3 contains 11 residues. V was trimmed by 7 bases and J by 3 bases, leaving 9 bases between them. Germline-derived CDR1 and CDR2 are SQVTM and ANQGSEA. Here the CDR3 reads CSARRDYGYTF. For the CDR3, the DNA is TGCAGCGCGCGCCGGGACTATGGCTACACCTTC.

This clone was seen only once. The rearrangement joins TRBV18 to TRBJ2-1; a possible D gene is TRBD2 (7 bases). Per the germline V gene, CDR1 is KGHSH and CDR2 is LQKENI. This CDR3 region has 17 residues. Trimming removed 2 bases from V and 5 bases from J, with 19 bases in between. The CDR3 DNA reads TGTGCCAGCTCACCAGGAGGGGGGGAAGGCCGAGACAATGAGCAGTTCTTC. Translating gives CASSPGGGEGRDNEQFF.

The rearrangement joins TRBV5-1 to TRBJ1-5, with 7 bases lining up with TRBD1. Unmatched junction bases numbered 5, after V lost 0 bases and J lost 2 bases. The CDR3 has 16 residues. The germline V gene encodes CDR1 SGHRS and CDR2 YFSETQ. The CDR3 spells CASSLGQGSGNQPQHF. The CDR3 DNA reads as TGCGCCAGCAGCTTGGGACAGGGATCTGGCAATCAGCCCCAGCATTTT.

The V and J genes are TRBV28 and TRBJ1-2; 7 nucleotides match TRBD1. J was trimmed by 13 bases and V by 3 bases; bases with no gene match: 8. Germline assignment: CDR1 MDHEN and CDR2 SYDVKM. The CDR3 totals 12 residues. The chain's CDR3 is CASSLDRPSVTF. CDR3 in DNA: TGTGCCAGCAGTTTGGACAGGCCCTCAGTCACCTTC.

The genes are TRBV2 and TRBJ1-5; no reliable D call. Germline V gene lookup returns CDR1 SNHLY and CDR2 FYNNEI. The CDR3 extends over 14 amino acids. Trimming stripped 8 bases from V and 2 bases from J, with 13 bases between. The CDR3 DNA sequence: TGTGCCAGCGCAGGAGGATACGGCAATCAGCCCCAGCATTTT. Its protein product is CASAGGYGNQPQHF.

This rearrangement joins TRBV7-9 to TRBJ1-2; D unclear. V lost 1 base, J lost 6 bases, and 9 bases lay in between. The CDR3 loop spans 13 amino acids. Looked up from germline, CDR1 is SEHNR and CDR2 is FQNEAQ (reference sequence). In DNA, the CDR3 is TGTGCCAGCAGCTTAGAGTCAGAAGATGGCTACACCTTC. This codes for CASSLESEDGYTF.